These T cell receptor beta chains were read from a single sample in a study of cytomegalovirus exposure and HLA in healthy donors. Only in-frame clones appear in the TCRdb table, and some are missing; sequencing was by immunoSEQ multiplex PCR. This table has about 94,000 clones, about 7.6% appearing once. Specimen: PBMCs. Receptor source: a man aged 50-59 years in good health and CMV-seronegative. Each CDR3 is given with its conserved first and last residue. D genes are given only for firm matches. Some rows have no size entry. The others give once, few or many, or a class for an expanded clone.

V	length	J	size	D	DNA	CDR3
TRBV5-1	15	TRBJ2-1	.	TRBD2	TGCGCCAGCAGGCGCGGGACTAGCGACTACAATGGGCAGTTCTTC	CASRRGTSDYNGQFF
TRBV13	17	TRBJ2-7	.	TRBD2	TGTGCCAGCAGCCCCCCCCCAGGTCCTAGCGGGAGCGACGAGCAGTACTTC	CASSPPPGPSGSDEQYF
TRBV4-2	18	TRBJ2-3	.	TRBD2	TGTGCCAGCAGCCAATTATCTTCGCTAGCGGGGACCACAGATACGCAGTATTTT	CASSQLSSLAGTTDTQYF
TRBV10-2	14	TRBJ2-1	.	.	TGCGCCAGCAGTGTCGGGGGAGGTTACAATGAGCAGTTCTTC	CASSVGGGYNEQFF
TRBV28	16	TRBJ2-7	few	TRBD2	TGTGCCAGCAGTCCCCGCGGGGGACTAGCGGGAGTTGAGCAGTACTTC	CASSPRGGLAGVEQYF
TRBV10-1	14	TRBJ1-4	.	TRBD1	TGCGCCAGCAGAGAGGGACAGAGTAATGAAAAACTGTTTTTT	CASREGQSNEKLFF
TRBV25-1	15	TRBJ2-4	few	.	TGTGCCAGCAGTCCCCCCGGTGTAGCCAAAAACATTCAGTACTTC	CASSPPGVAKNIQYF
TRBV7-2	12	TRBJ1-5	few	.	TGTGCCAGCAGCTTTCTGTATCAGCCCCAGCATTTT	CASSFLYQPQHF
TRBV28	18	TRBJ2-7	few	TRBD2	TGTGCCAGCAGTTTCTCATTTGGACTAGCGGGAGCCTCCTACGAGCAGTACTTC	CASSFSFGLAGASYEQYF
TRBV29-1	15	TRBJ2-1	.	TRBD2	TGCAGCGTTGATGGTCCAGCGGGAGGTCACAATGAGCAGTTCTTC	CSVDGPAGGHNEQFF
TRBV27	16	TRBJ1-1	.	TRBD1	TGTGCCAGCAGTTTCAAATGGACAGGGGAAAGAACTGAAGCTTTCTTT	CASSFKWTGERTEAFF
TRBV6-5	13	TRBJ1-2	.	.	TGTGCCAGCAGTGACGACGGAGGTGATGGCTACACCTTC	CASSDDGGDGYTF
TRBV5-1	12	TRBJ2-7	.	.	TGCGCCAGCAGCCCGGACAGATACGAGCAGTACTTC	CASSPDRYEQYF
TRBV9	13	TRBJ2-2	.	.	TGTGCCAGCAGCGTAGATAGCGCCGGGGAGCTGTTTTTT	CASSVDSAGELFF
TRBV11-2	14	TRBJ2-1	.	TRBD2	TGTGCCAGCAGACCAACTAGCGGGGGGAATGAGCAGTTCTTC	CASRPTSGGNEQFF
TRBV5-4	17	TRBJ2-7	.	.	TGTGCCAGCAGCCCATTCTTGGGCGGGGCCTCCGGGACGAGGCAGTACTTC	CASSPFLGGASGTRQYF
TRBV10-1	16	TRBJ2-4	.	TRBD2	TGCGCCAGCAGTGTCGTAGAGTCCGGGGAGGGTAACATTCAGTACTTC	CASSVVESGEGNIQYF
TRBV2	14	TRBJ2-3	.	TRBD2	TGTGCCAGCAGTCTTAGCGGGGGCCCAGATACGCAGTATTTT	CASSLSGGPDTQYF
TRBV5-5	15	TRBJ2-5	.	TRBD1	TGTGCCAGCAGCTCCGGGACAGTTAAGCAAGAGACCCAGTACTTC	CASSSGTVKQETQYF
TRBV28	12	TRBJ2-7	.	.	TGTGCCAGCAGTTTTCGAGGGCTCGAGCAGTACTTC	CASSFRGLEQYF
TRBV19	12	TRBJ2-7	.	TRBD1	TGTGCCAGTGGGACAGGGGCCTACGAGCAGTACTTC	CASGTGAYEQYF
TRBV5-6	15	TRBJ1-1	.	.	TGTGCCAGCAGCTTGAGGTGGGGATCAGGGACTGAAGCTTTCTTT	CASSLRWGSGTEAFF
TRBV28	15	TRBJ1-3	.	TRBD1	TGTGCCAGCAGAACGGACAGGGGATCTGGAAACACCATATATTTT	CASRTDRGSGNTIYF
TRBV13	14	TRBJ1-1	.	.	TGTGCCAGCAGCTTTGCGAAGGGGGACACTGAAGCTTTCTTT	CASSFAKGDTEAFF
TRBV9	13	TRBJ2-3	few	.	TGTGCCAGCAGCGTAGGATCAGCGGATACGCAGTATTTT	CASSVGSADTQYF
TRBV19	16	TRBJ2-5	.	.	TGTGCCAGTAGTAGGGGCAGGGTGGTAGGTGACGAGACCCAGTACTTC	CASSRGRVVGDETQYF
TRBV9	15	TRBJ1-2	.	.	TGTGCCAGCAGCGTGAGGGGAACAGGGAGCTATGGCTACACCTTC	CASSVRGTGSYGYTF
TRBV25-1	13	TRBJ2-7	few	.	TGTGCCAGCAGTGGCAGCGGGTCCTACGAGCAGTACTTC	CASSGSGSYEQYF
TRBV5-1	15	TRBJ2-2	few	TRBD1	TGCGCCAGCAGCCCGCGACAGGGTAGGGCCGGGGAGCTGTTTTTT	CASSPRQGRAGELFF
TRBV19	16	TRBJ1-5	few	TRBD1	TGTGCCAGTAGTGCGGGACAGAGGACTGGCAATCAGCCCCAGCATTTT	CASSAGQRTGNQPQHF
TRBV19	15	TRBJ2-7	.	TRBD2	TGTGCCAGTAGTATGTGGGGAGCGGGAGAGAACGAGCAGTACTTC	CASSMWGAGENEQYF
TRBV5-6	15	TRBJ2-7	few	TRBD2	TGTGCCAGCAGCTCGGGACTAGCGGGAGGCTACGAGCAGTACTTC	CASSSGLAGGYEQYF
TRBV4-1	14	TRBJ1-2	few	.	TGCGCCAGCAGCCAAGATCACAGGAACTATGGCTACACCTTC	CASSQDHRNYGYTF
TRBV28	13	TRBJ2-1	few	TRBD1	TGTGCCAGCAGTTCCGGACAGGGCTATGAGCAGTTCTTC	CASSSGQGYEQFF